Each of the 16 T cell receptor beta chains below was sequenced from the same sample in a study of vaccination and CD4 T cells after COVID-19. With the Oncomine TCR Beta short-read assay, DNA from cultured CD4+ T cells was sequenced. TCRdb itself ran the PCR reads through MiXCR, one entry per CDR3 protein. The data hold approximately 15,000 distinct CDR3 sequences, with 35% to 55% observed a single time. These receptors' antigens are unknown. Treatment defined: approximately 9-day PBMC culture with coronavirus spike peptide pools or control peptides (ViraFEST assay). This sample comprised CD4+ T cells from blood, cultured in vitro, obtained before SARS-CoV-2 vaccination. The receptors were sampled from a human donor who had recovered from COVID-19.

The V gene is TRBV20-1, the J gene TRBJ1-4; D not resolved. CDR3 length: 12 residues. V was cut by 4 bases and J by 4 bases, with 7 bases left in between. Germline CDR1 and CDR2: DFQATT and SNEGSKA (reference sequence). The CDR3 spells CSANSVNEKLFF. The CDR3 nucleotides read TGCAGTGCTAACAGCGTTAATGAAAAACTGTTTTTT.

The chain recombines TRBV19 with TRBJ1-5; maybe TRBD1 (5 bases). The germline gives CDR1 LNHDA, CDR2 SQIVND (reference sequence). The ends were cut back, 7 bases at V and 6 bases at J, with 16 bases in the middle. The length of the CDR3 is 14 residues. CDR3 nucleotide sequence: TGTGCCAGTATGGGGTCAGGGTATAGTCAGCCCCAGCATTTT. It codes for CASMGSGYSQPQHF.

The chain combines TRBV28 with TRBJ1-2, with D perhaps matching TRBD1 (5 bases). V lost 4 bases and J 4 bases, leaving 19 bases between the germline ends. The CDR3 loop spans 16 amino acids. Germline V gene sequence: CDR1 MDHEN, CDR2 SYDVKM. The CDR3 nucleotides read TGTGCCAGCAGTTCCCCATCGGACACATCCCTCTATGGCTACACCTTC. The encoded protein is CASSSPSDTSLYGYTF.

This chain joins TRBV28 and TRBJ1-5; a weak D match, TRBD1 (6 bases). The CDR3 has 13 residues. V was shortened by 5 bases and J by 7 bases, with 12 bases between the two germline ends. CDR1 is MDHEN, CDR2 SYDVKM, per germline. The CDR3 coding sequence is TGTGCCAGCAGTAAGCTAAGGGGGCAGCCCCAGCATTTT. Protein sequence: CASSKLRGQPQHF.

This sequence joins TRBV20-1 and TRBJ2-3; 8 bases are shared with TRBD2. Germline V CDR1 and CDR2: DFQATT, SNEGSKA (reference sequence). This CDR3 spans 16 amino acids. With V trimmed by 3 bases and J by 0 bases, 8 bases remained unmatched. The DNA of the CDR3 is TGCAGTGCTAGTCAATTGCGGGGGGTTAGCACAGATACGCAGTATTTT. Translated: CSASQLRGVSTDTQYF.

This clonotype has more than one count but fewer than ten. This chain links TRBV6-2 or TRBV6-3 with TRBJ2-5; 8 bases are a match to TRBD2. The junction had 14 bases not matched to a gene; V was cut back by 6 bases and J by 5 bases. Germline CDR1 is MNHEY and CDR2 is SVGEGT. This CDR3 has 16 amino acids. The CDR3 DNA is TGTGCCAGCAGGCCCACTGGGACTAGGCGTTCGGAGACCCAGTACTTC. Translated, it gives CASRPTGTRRSETQYF.

This clonotype is medium-sized by share. The chain carries TRBV5-1 and TRBJ1-1; D may be TRBD1 (6 bases). Germline V gene sequence: CDR1 SGHRS, CDR2 YFSETQ. This CDR3 spans 13 amino acids. The ends were cut back, 7 bases at V and 4 bases at J, with 14 bases in the middle. CDR3 bases: TGCGCCAGCTCCCTGGGGGGGCCCACTGAAGCTTTCTTT. Protein product: CASSLGGPTEAFF. The complete variable domain, with remaining parts taken from reference TRBV5-1 and TRBJ1-1, reads KAGVTQTPRYLIKTRGQQVTLSCSPISGHRSVSWYQQTPGQGLQFLFEYFSETQRNKGNFPGRFSGRQFSNSRSEMNVSTLELGDSALYLCASSLGGPTEAFFGQGTRLTVV.

The chain has TRBV7-6 and TRBJ1-1; maybe TRBD1 (5 bases). Trimming took off 4 bases at V and 4 bases at J, with 10 bases between the two ends. Germline loops: CDR1 SGHVS, CDR2 FNYEAQ. The CDR3 spans 13 residues. The DNA for the CDR3 is TGTGCCAGCAGCTCCCGTCAGGGCACTGAAGCTTTCTTT. It is translated as CASSSRQGTEAFF.

This clonotype showed up just a few times. The V call is TRBV7-2, the J call TRBJ2-2; weak D call: TRBD2 (5 bases). CDR1 SGHTA and CDR2 FQGNSA come from the germline V gene. This CDR3 has 16 amino acids. Trimming removed 5 bases from V and 1 base from J, with 14 bases in between. CDR3 DNA sequence: TGTGCCAGCAGCCCGAGGGCACCTTTGAACACCGGGGAGCTGTTTTTT. It codes for CASSPRAPLNTGELFF.

V and J are TRBV2 and TRBJ1-5, with D possibly being TRBD1 (6 bases). The CDR3 sequence is 16 residues long. V was cut by 4 bases and J by 2 bases, with 15 bases left in between. Germline lookup yields CDR1 SNHLY and CDR2 FYNNEI. CDR3 region: CASSGQVTMGNQPQHF. CDR3 in DNA: TGTGCCAGCAGTGGACAGGTCACAATGGGCAATCAGCCCCAGCATTTT.

This clonotype was found once. The chain recombines TRBV6-2 or TRBV6-3 with TRBJ2-5; 11 bases fit TRBD2. Germline V gene lookup returns CDR1 MNHEY and CDR2 SVGEGT. V lost 6 bases and J lost 1; bases outside the gene matches: 10. The CDR3 runs 17 residues. This CDR3 reads CASSRNRLAGTQETQYF. The CDR3 DNA reads TGTGCCAGCAGCCGCAACCGACTAGCGGGGACCCAAGAGACCCAGTACTTC.

This clonotype was recorded a few times. The chain recombines TRBV7-9 with TRBJ1-1, with 7 bases identical to TRBD1. Germline CDR1 reads SEHNR; CDR2 reads FQNEAQ (reference sequence). The junction had 12 bases not matched to a gene; V was cut back by 5 bases and J by 9 bases. CDR3 length: 14 amino acids. The CDR3 is CASSLGGGTAKAFF. CDR3 sequence (DNA): TGTGCCAGCAGCCTCGGGGGTGGGACAGCGAAAGCTTTCTTT.

The V and J genes are TRBV15 and TRBJ1-2; possibly TRBD1 for D (6 bases). The CDR3 is 17 residues long. The ends were cut back, 5 bases at V and 2 bases at J, with 21 bases in the middle. In germline, CDR1 is LNHNV, CDR2 YYDKDF (reference sequence). CDR3 DNA sequence: TGTGCCACCAGCCGCGGGGGGGCAAACTCCTTAAACTATGGCTACACCTTC. Protein: CATSRGGANSLNYGYTF.

The chain couples TRBV11-2 to TRBJ2-1, with no clear D. This CDR3 has 15 amino acids. V lost 7 bases to trimming and J lost 2 bases, with 15 bases between them. The V gene's germline CDR1 is SGHAT and CDR2 FQNNGV. CDR3 sequence (DNA): TGTGCCAGCATCCCGGTGGGGAAGCCCTACAATGAGCAGTTCTTC. It specifies CASIPVGKPYNEQFF.

Turning to this clonotype: One end of the junction does not line up with germline, which may come from a read error. The J gene is TRBJ2-4, the V gene TRBV20-1; TRBD1 is a possible D gene (5 bases). Germline CDR1 and CDR2: DFQATT and SNEGSKA (reference sequence). CDR3 length: 18 residues. The CDR3 DNA sequence: TGCAGTGTTAGAGATCAGGGTACCCCGATTTTCACCAAAAACATTCAGTACTTC. It codes for CSVRDQGTPIFTKNIQYF.

Only a few counts were recorded for this clonotype. V usage is TRBV20-1 and J usage is TRBJ1-1; perhaps TRBD1 as D (5 bases). The CDR3 runs 11 residues. The V end was cut by 5 bases, the J end by 13 bases, with 17 bases between. Germline V gene lookup returns CDR1 DFQATT and CDR2 SNEGSKA (reference sequence). In DNA, the CDR3 is TGCAGTGCTTTCCTCGGCCGGGGGGTTTTCTTT. Amino acid sequence: CSAFLGRGVFF.